One sample yielded the 11 T cell receptor beta chains listed below, sequenced in a study of cytomegalovirus exposure and HLA in healthy donors. The PCR employed 60 Vbeta primers together with 13 Jbeta primers. Here immunoSEQ multiplex PCR was the method, and the copy in TCRdb shows in-frame clones only, minus some. The data show approximately 100,000 clones, with about 80% seen just once and 2% to 2.5% held by the top ten. The sequenced sample was PBMCs. The receptors were sampled from a human donor in good health.

V is TRBV10-3 and J is TRBJ2-3; D possibly corresponds to TRBD1 (7 bases). The CDR3 contains 19 residues. The V and J ends lost 10 bases and 0 bases respectively, with 29 bases between them. Germline V CDR1 and CDR2: ENHRY, SYGVKD. This CDR3 reads CASNRGGGAQPASTDTQYF. The CDR3 DNA reads as TGTGCCAGTAACAGGGGAGGAGGGGCCCAACCCGCAAGCACAGATACGCAGTATTTT.

The chain recombines TRBV5-6 with TRBJ2-7, with D possibly being TRBD2 (6 bases). This CDR3 spans 15 amino acids. V lost 4 bases and J 5 bases, leaving 19 bases between the germline ends. Germline CDR1 reads SGHDT; CDR2 reads YYEEEE. The CDR3 here is CASSVPGLYSDEQYF. In DNA form, the CDR3 reads TGTGCCAGCAGCGTACCGGGACTCTATTCAGACGAGCAGTACTTC. Supplemented by reference TRBV5-6 and TRBJ2-7, the full variable domain reads DAGVTQSPTHLIKTRGQQVTLRCSPKSGHDTVSWYQQALGQGPQFIFQYYEEEERQRGNFPDRFSGHQFPNYSSELNVNALLLGDSALYLCASSVPGLYSDEQYFGPGTRLTVT.

The J gene is TRBJ2-3, the V gene TRBV15, with 9 bases fitting TRBD2. The CDR3 loop spans 17 amino acids. Trimming cost V 1 base and J 6 bases; bases outside gene matches: 11. CDR1 is LNHNV, CDR2 YYDKDF, per germline (reference sequence). CDR3 sequence (DNA): TGTGCCACCAGCAGAGTCCGGCCGGGACTAGCTTCGGATACGCAGTATTTT. Protein product: CATSRVRPGLASDTQYF.

The rearrangement uses TRBV6-5 and TRBJ1-1; TRBD1 aligns across 9 bases. V lost 2 bases and J lost 8; bases outside the gene matches: 9. Germline V CDR1 and CDR2: MNHEY, SVGAGI. This CDR3 region has 15 residues. This CDR3 is CASSYGGTGNLEAFF. The CDR3 DNA is TGTGCCAGCAGTTACGGGGGGACAGGGAACCTCGAAGCTTTCTTT.

The rearrangement links TRBV6-5 to TRBJ2-2; 7 bases align to TRBD2. Germline CDR1 MNHEY, CDR2 SVGAGI. The CDR3 is made up of 12 amino acids. With V trimmed by 6 bases and J by 6 bases, 1 base remained unmatched. The CDR3 coding sequence is TGTGCCAGCAGGGGAGGGCCCGGGGAGCTGTTTTTT. Translated: CASRGGPGELFF.

V and J are TRBV19 and TRBJ2-2; 9 bases map to TRBD2. V shed 5 bases and J 3 bases; nucleotides not matched to a gene: 4. In germline, CDR1 is LNHDA, CDR2 SQIVND (reference sequence). This CDR3 spans 15 amino acids. The CDR3 protein is CASSPTSGYTGELFF. The DNA of the CDR3 is TGTGCCAGTAGTCCCACTAGCGGGTACACCGGGGAGCTGTTTTTT.

This clone came up a few times. The chain employs TRBV6-1 and TRBJ2-2; 7 bases line up with TRBD1. Germline values: CDR1 MNHNS, CDR2 SASEGT. The CDR3 runs 17 residues. V lost 1 base and J lost 0; bases outside the gene matches: 5. CDR3 sequence (DNA): TGTGCCAGCAGTGAAGATGAGGGGGCCGCGAACACCGGGGAGCTGTTTTTT. Translation: CASSEDEGAANTGELFF.

This chain connects TRBV5-6 to TRBJ1-2; possible D gene TRBD1, 6 bases. Germline V gene lookup returns CDR1 SGHDT and CDR2 YYEEEE. The CDR3 has 15 residues. Trimming took 0 bases from V and 2 from J, leaving 11 bases between them. The CDR3 loop reads CASSLVPGQNYGYTF. Here the CDR3 DNA reads TGTGCCAGCAGCTTGGTCCCAGGACAGAACTATGGCTACACCTTC.

The chain uses TRBV19 and TRBJ2-7; 10 bases fit TRBD1. The CDR3 totals 15 residues. J was trimmed by 2 bases and V by 7 bases; bases with no gene match: 8. The germline V gene encodes CDR1 LNHDA and CDR2 SQIVND (reference sequence). This CDR3 reads CASTSWTGGAYEQYF. As DNA, the CDR3 is TGTGCCAGTACCTCCTGGACAGGGGGGGCCTACGAGCAGTACTTC.

The rearrangement links TRBV5-1 to TRBJ2-7, with D maybe TRBD1 (5 bases). V was shortened by 0 bases and J by 5 bases, with 12 bases between the two germline ends. From germline, CDR1 is SGHRS and CDR2 YFSETQ. The CDR3 runs to 14 residues. The CDR3 is CASSLDQGRNEQYF. The DNA of the CDR3 is TGCGCCAGCAGCTTGGACCAGGGAAGGAACGAGCAGTACTTC.

The V and J genes are TRBV11-2 and TRBJ2-5, with 8 bases that match TRBD2. This CDR3 contains 15 residues. In germline, CDR1 is SGHAT, CDR2 FQNNGV. After removal of 7 bases from V and 3 bases from J, the junction contained 10 bases not matched to a gene. The CDR3 protein is CASTFAGGAEETQYF. The CDR3 nucleotides read TGTGCCAGCACCTTCGCGGGGGGTGCAGAAGAGACCCAGTACTTC.